Listed below are T cell receptor beta chains from one sample, sequenced in a study of Graves' ophthalmopathy and Graves' hyperthyroidism. TCRdb used MiXCR to reprocess the multiplex PCR reads, holding one entry per CDR3 protein. Among about 500,000 distinct CDR3 sequences, less than 40% were seen once, and the ten largest hold around 4%. The sample taken for sequencing was peripheral blood or thyroid tissue (not recorded which). These receptors came from an adult man with Graves' hyperthyroidism. Both conserved end residues are part of each CDR3. D genes are given only for firm matches. A clone size is listed for some rows: how often the clone was seen (once, few, many), or a class if it is expanded.

NA NA TRBJ2-5 TRBV29-1 TGCAGCGTTGACGCCAACTCGGCTGATCGACAAGAGACCCAGTACTTC CSVDANSADRQETQYF
NA TRBD1 TRBJ1-5 TRBV29-1 TGCAGCCTTACGGGACAGGATAGCAATCAGCCCCAGCATTTT CSLTGQDSNQPQHF
NA NA TRBJ2-1 TRBV7-3 TGTGCCAGCAGTGGGCCAGACAATGAGCAGTTCTTC CASSGPDNEQFF
many NA TRBJ1-5 TRBV19 TGTGCCAGTAGTATAGGGACTGTGAATCAGCCCCAGCATTTT CASSIGTVNQPQHF
NA TRBD1 TRBJ1-1 TRBV9 TGTGCCAGCAGCGGAGGAGGGACAGGGCTTGAAGCTTTCTTT CASSGGGTGLEAFF
many TRBD1 TRBJ2-7 TRBV9 TGTGCCAGCAGCGCATGGACAGGGAACGAGCAGTACTTC CASSAWTGNEQYF
NA TRBD1 TRBJ1-1 TRBV10-3 TGTGCCATCAGGACAGACAGGGGTCGAACTTTCTTT CAIRTDRGRTFF
many NA TRBJ2-7 TRBV2 TGTGCCAGCAGTGAAGCAGGATTTGACTACGAGCAGTACTTC CASSEAGFDYEQYF
few NA TRBJ1-2 TRBV29-1 TGCAGCGACGAGACAAACTATGGCTACACCTTC CSDETNYGYTF
NA TRBD2 TRBJ2-5 TRBV2 TGTGCCAGCAGTGGCGGACTAGCGGGGCACCAAGAGACCCAGTACTTC CASSGGLAGHQETQYF
NA NA TRBJ1-2 TRBV29-1 TGCAGCTTAAATCCCGGGTACGGCTACACCTTC CSLNPGYGYTF
few NA TRBJ2-3 TRBV24-1 TGTGCCACCAGTGTTACACGCACAGATACGCAGTATTTT CATSVTRTDTQYF
many TRBD1 TRBJ1-5 TRBV7-9 TGTGCCAGCAGCTTAGCCCGGCAGGGGGGAATTGAGGATCAGCCCCAGCATTTT CASSLARQGGIEDQPQHF
many NA TRBJ1-2 TRBV29-1 TGCAGCGTTGAGAGACGGAACTATGGCTACACCTTC CSVERRNYGYTF
NA TRBD1 TRBJ2-7 TRBV11-2 TGTGCCAGCAGCTTAGAGAGGGGGGACAGGGGGGACTACGAGCAGTACTTC CASSLERGDRGDYEQYF
many NA TRBJ1-5 TRBV15 TGTGCCACCATTTCAAGTTATAGCAATCAGCCCCAGCATTTT CATISSYSNQPQHF
NA TRBD2 TRBJ2-7 TRBV20-1 TGCAGTGCTCGGCGGACTAGCGGGGGAGGCGAGCAGTACTTC CSARRTSGGGEQYF
NA NA TRBJ1-1 TRBV29-1 TGCAGCGTAGGACACGCTGAAGCTTTCTTT CSVGHAEAFF
many NA TRBJ2-7 TRBV6-5 TGTGCCAGCAGTTACTCGAGTGGGTCGTCCTACGAGCAGTACTTC CASSYSSGSSYEQYF
many TRBD2 TRBJ2-2 TRBV5-1 TGCGCCAGCAGCTTGGCCGGGACTAGCGACACCGGGGAGCTGTTTTTT CASSLAGTSDTGELFF
many TRBD2 TRBJ2-2 TRBV5-1 TGCGCCAGCAGCTTGGCGTCTAGCGGGAGATACACCGGGGAGCTGTTTTTT CASSLASSGRYTGELFF
NA TRBD1 TRBJ1-2 TRBV29-1 TGCAGCGTGGACCGGGACAGGGCGTATCCTACCTTC CSVDRDRAYPTF
many NA TRBJ2-5 TRBV29-1 TGCAGCGCGTGGGACACCCAAGAGACCCAGTACTTC CSAWDTQETQYF
many TRBD1 TRBJ2-2 TRBV5-1 TGCGCCAGCAGGGGACAGGGCGTGGGGACCGGGGAGCTGTTTTTT CASRGQGVGTGELFF
many NA TRBJ1-5 TRBV7-9 TGTGCCAGCAGCCCGGACACCGGGGCGACCAATCAGCCCCAGCATTTT CASSPDTGATNQPQHF
many NA TRBJ1-2 TRBV29-1 TGCAGCGTTGACAATGCCCGGGATCACACCTTC CSVDNARDHTF
many NA TRBJ2-7 TRBV7-2 TGTGCCAGCAGCTTAGACCCAGCCTACGAGCAGTACTTC CASSLDPAYEQYF
NA NA TRBJ1-6 TRBV9 TGTGCCAAGATCCATCTAGGAAACCCCGATAATTCACCCCTCCACTTT CAKIHLGNPDNSPLHF
NA TRBD2 TRBJ2-3 TRBV7-2 TGTGCCAGCAGCCCTGGACTAGCGGGAACAAGGGATACGCAGTATTTT CASSPGLAGTRDTQYF
NA NA TRBJ1-1 TRBV7-9 TGTGCCAGCAGCCCCCCCCTACAGAACAATGAAGCTTTCTTT CASSPPLQNNEAFF
many NA TRBJ1-2 TRBV14 TGTGCCAGCAGTCTCTATCGGGGTCTGGGAAACTATGGCTACACCTTC CASSLYRGLGNYGYTF